This entry is about one TCR beta chain. This clone's antigen is unknown. The read ends 3 residues shy of where the CDR3 ends; the end is completed using the germline J gene. Using the immunoSEQ assay, multiplex PCR amplified TCR beta CDR3 regions from an average of approximately 1,300 ng of genomic DNA per sample. Primer bias was corrected in the assay by using a complete synthetic TCR repertoire to establish an amplification baseline. The amplicons were sequenced on the Illumina platform. On the study's bioinformatics: Sequences were error-corrected by clustering with frequency ratios and a modified nearest-neighbor algorithm and were then analyzed in the immunoSEQ Analyzer with IMGT gene definitions. TCR richness and evenness were averaged over 20 rarefaction repeats at each rarefaction depth, excluding samples with fewer sequences than the depth. Wilcoxon rank sum tests with FDR correction were used to compare relative abundances of V, D and J genes between the groups. An intraclass correlation of 95% to 97% for TCR richness and an average of about 82% across over 65 gene segments were obtained from the blinded duplicates. Not all clones reach the TCRdb copy of this immuneACCESS table, which keeps in-frame sequences only. Checked studies attribute under half of the gap to unresolved V genes and leave the rest unexplained. V and J calls and clone size come straight from that table; D and trimming were deduced from the DNA. This sample's table has entries for 35,000 to 45,000 clones. Together, the top ten hold 1.2% of the sample.

Based on the germline V gene (reference sequence), the CDR1 and CDR2 sequences are LNHDA and SQIVND. V loses 1 base of germline sequence and J loses 7 bases, and the interval between the two ends is 13 bases. The CDR3 covers 14 residues, taking in both the cysteine and the phenylalanine. Part of the CDR3 DNA is given, 33 bases translated from base 1. Every participant had a single incident cervical HPV16 infection, and women with prevalent HPV16 infections were excluded. Cervical HPV DNA was detected by MY09/MY11 PCR, and genotyping was performed by dot-blot hybridization. About 15 mL of heparinized blood were centrifuged, and the buffy coat was aliquoted, frozen at -30°C, then stored at -80°C. Genomic DNA was extracted from buffy coat specimens using QIAGEN kits. The record originates from a study of T cells in women clearing cervical HPV infection (dated by TCRdb to 2016 to 2019). Regarding the research as a whole: The cases were over 20 women with histologically confirmed HPV16-related CIN3 or worse, and 2 of these cases were invasive cancers. Controls were 20 to 30 women whose single incident HPV16 infection cleared within 12 months without precancer or cancer developing. Case blood was taken at the visit when the lesion was first identified, whereas control blood was taken when infection was no longer detected. For cases, a median interval of about 140 days, with an interquartile range of about 90 to 210 days, was observed between lesion detection and blood sampling. HLA typing was available for only a few women, so HLA type could not be excluded as a confounder. Nested within Costa Rica's Guanacaste HPV Natural History Study, an exploratory proof-of-principle case-control study compared TCR repertoires across cervical HPV16 outcomes. Cases and controls were matched on year of sample collection and on age within five years. Median age was roughly 33 years in cases versus roughly 37 in controls, and baseline characteristics did not differ significantly. The parent cohort enrolled roughly 9,300 women aged 18 or older in Guanacaste, Costa Rica, in about 1992 to 1994 and followed the women for six to eight years. Five blinded duplicates per group were added as quality controls, so that about 60 samples were obtained: 50 or so participants and 10 replicates. Study-wide conclusions, independent of this receptor: By combining richness with V gene abundances, random forest classifiers separated cases from controls with an estimated AUC of about 0.82. Because the number of T cells per sample was unknown, the richness differences could reflect varying T-cell content rather than repertoire biology. TCR repertoire richness was significantly higher in CIN3+ cases than in controls across sequencing depths, while evenness did not differ. The cross-sectional design could not show whether the associations came before the infection or were a result of it, and neither effector/memory subsets nor HPV-specific T cells were isolated. Cases had lower TRBV6-7 relative abundance than controls (0.11% versus 0.16%; Bonferroni P = 0.0008).

The sequenced material came from blood buffy coat. This receptor chain uses TRBV19 and TRBJ1-1; matching of 5 bases hints at TRBD1 as the D gene. The receptor was derived from a woman between 18 and 70 years old with a cervical HPV16 infection that either progressed to CIN3+ or cleared (not recorded which). The DNA read from the CDR3 is TGTGCCAGTAGTATAGCGACAGCCAGTTATGAA. Its product reads: CASSIATASYE. The entire CDR3 reads CASSIATASYEAFF. Beyond the CDR3, the reference TRBV19 and TRBJ1-1 genes provide the residues; the full variable domain reads: DGGITQSPKYLFRKEGQNVTLSCEQNLNHDAMYWYRQDPGQGLRLIYYSQIVNDFQKGDIAEGYSVSREKKESFPLTVTSAQKNPTAFYLCASSIATASYEAFFGQGTRLTVV.